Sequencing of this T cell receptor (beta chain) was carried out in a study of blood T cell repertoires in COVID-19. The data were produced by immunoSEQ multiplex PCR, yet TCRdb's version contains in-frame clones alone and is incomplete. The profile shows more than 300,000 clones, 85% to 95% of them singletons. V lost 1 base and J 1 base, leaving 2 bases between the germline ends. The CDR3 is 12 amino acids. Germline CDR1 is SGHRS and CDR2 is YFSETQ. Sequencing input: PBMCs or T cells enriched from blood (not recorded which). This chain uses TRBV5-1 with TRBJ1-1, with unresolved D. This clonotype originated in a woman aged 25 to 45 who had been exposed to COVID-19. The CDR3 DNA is TGCGCCAGCAGCTTGCAGAACACTGAAGCTTTCTTT. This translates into CASSLQNTEAFF.